This TCR beta chain was observed in a study of T cell changes during pregnancy in multiple sclerosis. Germline CDR1 KGHSH, CDR2 LQKENI. Deletions cut 0 bases from V and 1 base from J, with 25 bases between. This CDR3 has 21 amino acids. Measured with immunoSEQ multiplex PCR; TCRdb has only the in-frame clones, and not every one. The sample has 75,000 to 95,000 clones, 80% to 90% seen once; the top ten hold around 0.96%. The sequences come from peripheral blood, collected in the first trimester of pregnancy. This TCR was sampled from a female donor in good health, enrolled as a control in a pregnancy study. The V call is TRBV18, the J call TRBJ2-1; D remains ambiguous. The CDR3 here is CASSPPVMGTVWARSYNEQFF. CDR3 sequence (DNA): TGTGCCAGCTCACCACCCGTGATGGGTACGGTCTGGGCTCGGTCCTACAATGAGCAGTTCTTC.